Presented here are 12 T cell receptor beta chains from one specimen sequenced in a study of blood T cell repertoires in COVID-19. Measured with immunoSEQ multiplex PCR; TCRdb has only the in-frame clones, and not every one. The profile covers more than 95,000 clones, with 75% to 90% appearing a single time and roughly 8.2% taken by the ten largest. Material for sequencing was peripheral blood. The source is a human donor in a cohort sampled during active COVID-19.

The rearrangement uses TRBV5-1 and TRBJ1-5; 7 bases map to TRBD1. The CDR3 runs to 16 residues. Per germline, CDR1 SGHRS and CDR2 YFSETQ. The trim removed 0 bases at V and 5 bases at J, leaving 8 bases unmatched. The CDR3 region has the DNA TGCGCCAGCAGCTTGGGGACCCGGGACAGAGATCAGCCCCAGCATTTT. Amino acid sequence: CASSLGTRDRDQPQHF.

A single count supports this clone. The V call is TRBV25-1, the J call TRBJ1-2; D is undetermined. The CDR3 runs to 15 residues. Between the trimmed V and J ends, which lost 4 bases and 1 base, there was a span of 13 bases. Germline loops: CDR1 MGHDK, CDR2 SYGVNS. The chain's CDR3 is CASSGGTDFNYGYTF. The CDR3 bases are TGTGCCAGCAGTGGTGGAACAGATTTTAACTATGGCTACACCTTC.

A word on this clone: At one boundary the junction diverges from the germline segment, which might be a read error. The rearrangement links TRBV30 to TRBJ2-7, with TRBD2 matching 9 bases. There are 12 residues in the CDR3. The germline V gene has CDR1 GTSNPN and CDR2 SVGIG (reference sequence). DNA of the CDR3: TGCGCATGGCGGGGGGGATCCTACGAGCAGTACTTC. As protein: CAWRGGSYEQYF.

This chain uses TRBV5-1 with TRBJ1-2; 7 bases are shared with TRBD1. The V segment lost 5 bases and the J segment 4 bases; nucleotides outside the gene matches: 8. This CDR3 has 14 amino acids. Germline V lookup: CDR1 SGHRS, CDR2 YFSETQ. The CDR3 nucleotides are TGCGCCAGCAGTTCCTACAGGGGTTCCTATGGCTACACCTTC. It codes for CASSSYRGSYGYTF.

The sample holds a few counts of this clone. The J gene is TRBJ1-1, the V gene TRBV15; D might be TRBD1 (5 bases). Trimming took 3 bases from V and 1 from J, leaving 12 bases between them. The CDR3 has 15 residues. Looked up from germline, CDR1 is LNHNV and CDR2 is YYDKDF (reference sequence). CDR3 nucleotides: TGTGCCACCAGCAGCCAAAGTACAGGGAACACTGAAGCTTTCTTT. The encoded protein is CATSSQSTGNTEAFF.

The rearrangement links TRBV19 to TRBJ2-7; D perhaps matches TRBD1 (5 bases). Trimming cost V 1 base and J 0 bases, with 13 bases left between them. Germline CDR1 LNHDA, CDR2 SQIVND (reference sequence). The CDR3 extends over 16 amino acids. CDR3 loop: CASSIANRQNSYEQYF. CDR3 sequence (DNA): TGTGCCAGTAGTATAGCTAACAGGCAGAACTCCTACGAGCAGTACTTC.

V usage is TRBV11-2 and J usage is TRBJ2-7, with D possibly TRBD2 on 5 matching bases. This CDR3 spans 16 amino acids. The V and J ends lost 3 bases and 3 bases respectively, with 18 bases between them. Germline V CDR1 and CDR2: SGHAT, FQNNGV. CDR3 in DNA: TGTGCCAGCAGCTTTCGGCCCGGGTTAGGAGGCTACGAGCAGTACTTC. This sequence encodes CASSFRPGLGGYEQYF. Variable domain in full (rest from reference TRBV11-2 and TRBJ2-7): EAGVAQSPRYKIIEKRQSVAFWCNPISGHATLYWYQQILGQGPKLLIQFQNNGVVDDSQLPKDRFSAERLKGVDSTLKIQPAKLEDSAVYLCASSFRPGLGGYEQYFGPGTRLTVT.

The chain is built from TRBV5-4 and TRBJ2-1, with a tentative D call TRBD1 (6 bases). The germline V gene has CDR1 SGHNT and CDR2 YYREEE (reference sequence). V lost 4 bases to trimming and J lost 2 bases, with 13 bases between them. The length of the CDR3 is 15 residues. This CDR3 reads CASSPQGFAYNEQFF. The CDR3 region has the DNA TGTGCCAGCAGCCCCCAGGGGTTCGCCTACAATGAGCAGTTCTTC.

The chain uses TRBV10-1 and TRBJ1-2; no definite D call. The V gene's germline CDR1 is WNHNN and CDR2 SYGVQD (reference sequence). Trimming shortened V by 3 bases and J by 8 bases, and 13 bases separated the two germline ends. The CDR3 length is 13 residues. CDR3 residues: CASSESRVWGYTF. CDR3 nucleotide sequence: TGCGCCAGCAGTGAAAGCCGAGTCTGGGGCTACACCTTC.

The CDR3 loop is CASSIRQGNYGYTF. CDR3 coding DNA: TGTGCCAGTAGTATTCGACAGGGAAACTATGGCTACACCTTC. The rearrangement uses TRBV19 and TRBJ1-2, with 7 nucleotides matching TRBD1. The length of the CDR3 is 14 residues. V trimming: 3 bases; J trimming: 2 bases; junction bases outside the gene matches: 3. Germline V gene lookup returns CDR1 LNHDA and CDR2 SQIVND (reference sequence).

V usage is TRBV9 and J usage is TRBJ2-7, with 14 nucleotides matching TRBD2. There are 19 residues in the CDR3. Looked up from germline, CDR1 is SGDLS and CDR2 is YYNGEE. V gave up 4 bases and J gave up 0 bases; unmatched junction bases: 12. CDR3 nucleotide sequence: TGTGCCAGCAGCTTCGGGACTAGCGGGAGAAGACGAGGCTCCTACGAGCAGTACTTC. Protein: CASSFGTSGRRRGSYEQYF.

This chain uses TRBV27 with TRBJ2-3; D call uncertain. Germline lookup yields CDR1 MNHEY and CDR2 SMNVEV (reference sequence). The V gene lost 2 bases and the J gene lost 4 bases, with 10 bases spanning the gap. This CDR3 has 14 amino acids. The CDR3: CASSLQTPADTQYF. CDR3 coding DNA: TGTGCCAGCAGTTTACAGACTCCCGCAGATACGCAGTATTTT.